This T cell receptor (beta chain) stems from a study of blood T cell repertoires in COVID-19. As for the study in general: Sample material is recorded as cDNA or gDNA derived from T cells, B-cell-depleted T cells, or PBMCs.

Trimming took off 6 bases at V and 2 bases at J, with 13 bases between the two ends. Germline CDR1 MNHEY, CDR2 SMNVEV (reference sequence). This CDR3 is built from 14 residues. Per the original data handling: Amplification with reference gene primers provided the estimates of nucleated cell counts. The method was immunoSEQ multiplex PCR; TCRdb's version includes in-frame clones alone and lacks a portion of them. D and trimming come from the DNA, and the V and J calls and clone size come from that table. The data show about 100,000 clones, more than 65% seen once. Sequences were obtained from peripheral blood. This clonotype originated in a woman between 65 and 79 years old with acute or convalescent COVID-19. This chain uses TRBV27 with TRBJ1-1; a weak D match, TRBD1 (5 bases). The CDR3 protein is CASRPDGGNTEAFF. CDR3 coding DNA: TGTGCCAGCAGACCTGACGGGGGTAACACTGAAGCTTTCTTT.